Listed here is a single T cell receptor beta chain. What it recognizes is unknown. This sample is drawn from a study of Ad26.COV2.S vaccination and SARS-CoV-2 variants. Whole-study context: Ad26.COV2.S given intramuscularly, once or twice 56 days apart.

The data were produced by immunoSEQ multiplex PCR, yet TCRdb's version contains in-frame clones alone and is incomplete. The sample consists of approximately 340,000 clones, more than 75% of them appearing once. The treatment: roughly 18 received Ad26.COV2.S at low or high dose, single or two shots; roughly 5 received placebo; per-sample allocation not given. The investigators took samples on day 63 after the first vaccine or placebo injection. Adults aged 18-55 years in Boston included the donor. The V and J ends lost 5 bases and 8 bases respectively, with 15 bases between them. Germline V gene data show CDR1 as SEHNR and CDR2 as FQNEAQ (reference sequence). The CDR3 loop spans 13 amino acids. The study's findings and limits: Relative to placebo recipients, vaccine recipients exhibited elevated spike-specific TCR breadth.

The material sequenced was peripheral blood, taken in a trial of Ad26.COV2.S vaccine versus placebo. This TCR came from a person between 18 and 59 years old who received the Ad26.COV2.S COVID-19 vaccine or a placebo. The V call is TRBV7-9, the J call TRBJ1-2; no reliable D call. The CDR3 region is CASSPWIREGYTF. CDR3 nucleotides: TGTGCCAGCAGCCCTTGGATACGGGAAGGCTACACCTTC.